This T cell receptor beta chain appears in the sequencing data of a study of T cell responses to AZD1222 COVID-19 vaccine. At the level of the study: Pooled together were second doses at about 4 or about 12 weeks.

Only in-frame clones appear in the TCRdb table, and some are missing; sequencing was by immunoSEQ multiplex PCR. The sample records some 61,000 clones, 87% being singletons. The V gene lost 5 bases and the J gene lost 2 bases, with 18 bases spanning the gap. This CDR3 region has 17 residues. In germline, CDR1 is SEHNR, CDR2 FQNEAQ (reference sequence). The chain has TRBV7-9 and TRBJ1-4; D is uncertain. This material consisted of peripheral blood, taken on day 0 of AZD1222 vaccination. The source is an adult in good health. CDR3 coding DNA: TGTGCCAGCAGCCCCCGAGTCGCCATGGGGACTAATGAAAAACTGTTTTTT. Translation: CASSPRVAMGTNEKLFF.